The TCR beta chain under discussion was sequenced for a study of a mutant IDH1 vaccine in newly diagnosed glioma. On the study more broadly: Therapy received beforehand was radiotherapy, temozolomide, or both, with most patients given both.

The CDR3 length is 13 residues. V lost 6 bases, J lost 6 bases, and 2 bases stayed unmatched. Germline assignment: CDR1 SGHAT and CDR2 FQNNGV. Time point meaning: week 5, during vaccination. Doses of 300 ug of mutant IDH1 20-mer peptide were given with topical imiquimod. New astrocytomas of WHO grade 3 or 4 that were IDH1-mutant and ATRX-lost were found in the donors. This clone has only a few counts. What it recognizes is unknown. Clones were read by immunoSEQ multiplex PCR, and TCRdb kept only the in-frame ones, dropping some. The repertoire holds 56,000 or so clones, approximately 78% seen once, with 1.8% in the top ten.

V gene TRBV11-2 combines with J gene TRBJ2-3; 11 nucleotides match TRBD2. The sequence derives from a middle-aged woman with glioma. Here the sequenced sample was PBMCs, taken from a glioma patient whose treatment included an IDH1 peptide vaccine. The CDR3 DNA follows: TGTGCCAGCAGGCGGACTAGCGGGGATACGCAGTATTTT. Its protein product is CASRRTSGDTQYF. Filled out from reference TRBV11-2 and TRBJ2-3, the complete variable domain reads EAGVAQSPRYKIIEKRQSVAFWCNPISGHATLYWYQQILGQGPKLLIQFQNNGVVDDSQLPKDRFSAERLKGVDSTLKIQPAKLEDSAVYLCASRRTSGDTQYFGPGTRLTVL.